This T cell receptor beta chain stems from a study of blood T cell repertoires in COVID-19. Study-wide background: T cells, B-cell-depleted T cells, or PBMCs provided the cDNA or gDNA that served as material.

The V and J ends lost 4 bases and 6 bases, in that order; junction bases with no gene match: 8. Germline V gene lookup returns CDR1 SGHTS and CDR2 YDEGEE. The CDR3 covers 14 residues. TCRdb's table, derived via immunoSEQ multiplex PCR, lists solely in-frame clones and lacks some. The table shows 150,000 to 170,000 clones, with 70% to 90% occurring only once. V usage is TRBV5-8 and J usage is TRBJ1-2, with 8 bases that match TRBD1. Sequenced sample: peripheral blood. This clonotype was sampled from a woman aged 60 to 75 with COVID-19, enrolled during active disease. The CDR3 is CASSVDRGIDGYTF. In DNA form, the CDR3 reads TGTGCCAGCAGCGTTGACAGGGGTATTGATGGCTACACCTTC.